This TCR beta chain appears in the sequencing data of a study of OX40 agonist ivuxolimab in advanced cancers. About the research overall: Patients were infused with ivuxolimab every 2 weeks at 0.01 to 10 mg/kg. The dose-escalation cohort was approximately 80% male, with a mean age of around 60 years, ranging roughly 23 to 79. People who had prior anti-PD-1, anti-PD-L1 or anti-CTLA-4 therapy could take part, and approximately 44% had some.

Generated by immunoSEQ multiplex PCR, the TCRdb table keeps only in-frame clones and is missing some. The sample consists of around 69,000 clones, roughly nine tenths of them appearing once. Germline values: CDR1 SGHRS, CDR2 YFSETQ. Trimming cost V 0 bases and J 14 bases, with 11 bases left between them. The CDR3 spans 12 residues. The chain uses TRBV5-1 and TRBJ1-4, with D unresolved. Sequencing was performed on CD4+ or CD8+ T cells sorted from blood, taken in a trial of the OX40 agonist ivuxolimab. This receptor was taken from an adult with an advanced solid tumor such as melanoma, head and neck, liver or kidney cancer. The DNA for the CDR3 is TGCGCCAGCAGCTTGGATATGGGGAGGCTGTTTTTT. Translated: CASSLDMGRLFF.